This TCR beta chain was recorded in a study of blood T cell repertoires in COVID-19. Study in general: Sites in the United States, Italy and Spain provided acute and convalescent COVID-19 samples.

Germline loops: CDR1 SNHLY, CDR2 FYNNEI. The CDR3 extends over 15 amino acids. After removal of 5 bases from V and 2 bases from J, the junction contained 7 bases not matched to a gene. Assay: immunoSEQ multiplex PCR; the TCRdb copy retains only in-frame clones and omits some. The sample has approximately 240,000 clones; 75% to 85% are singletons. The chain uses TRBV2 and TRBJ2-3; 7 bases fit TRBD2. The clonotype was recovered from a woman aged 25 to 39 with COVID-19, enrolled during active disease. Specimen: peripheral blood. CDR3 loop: CASSLGSGATDTQYF. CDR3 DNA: TGTGCCAGCAGTTTGGGGAGCGGGGCCACAGATACGCAGTATTTT.